This T cell receptor beta chain was retrieved from a study of blood T cells in healthy people across ages. General study points: Unknown CMV status may confound age-related changes in expanded clones.

This clonotype has only a few counts. Its matching antigen is unknown. Sample-barcoded 5' priming and a J-beta primer mix drove a second PCR of about 6 to 11 cycles. A template-switch adaptor containing 12 random nucleotides labeled each cDNA molecule. TCRdb analysed the 5' RACE reads with MiXCR anew, one entry per CDR3 protein. The sample has roughly 1,000,000 distinct CDR3 sequences; under 30% are singletons. The junction had 19 bases not matched to a gene; V was cut back by 4 bases and J by 7 bases. This CDR3 contains 17 residues. These data were also reused for a study on T cells of mothers and their children. That source notes: Per child, 2.5 million to 3.5 million TCR beta CDR3 reads were obtained, against over 9.5 million per mother.

Sequences were obtained from blood. The gene calls are TRBV12-3 or TRBV12-4 and TRBJ2-7; 7 bases fit TRBD2. This TCR was sampled from a girl aged 2 to 10 in good health. The CDR3 loop reads CASSSSIRTRESEEQYF. CDR3 in DNA: TGTGCCAGCAGTTCATCTATCCGGACTAGGGAATCAGAAGAGCAGTACTTC.